This passage covers 5 T cell receptor beta chains from one sample sequenced in a study of radiotherapy plus CTLA-4 blockade in lung cancer. The table came from immunoSEQ multiplex PCR; TCRdb's copy has only in-frame clones and leaves some out. The table lists fewer than 100,000 clones, over 80% of them singletons. The sample in question was peripheral blood, obtained from a patient treated with radiotherapy plus ipilimumab. These receptors were collected from a human donor with non-small cell lung cancer who had stable disease on radiotherapy plus ipilimumab.

The V gene is TRBV7-8, the J gene TRBJ1-3; D ambiguous. From germline, CDR1 is SGHVS and CDR2 FQNEAQ. The CDR3 has 14 residues. V shed 4 bases and J shed 0 bases, with 7 bases lying between them. CDR3 in amino acids: CASSSETSGNTIYF. The CDR3 bases are TGTGCCAGCAGCTCAGAGACCTCTGGAAACACCATATATTTT.

This clone is medium-sized in the sample. The chain recombines TRBV9 with TRBJ2-7; 8 nucleotides line up with TRBD1. The CDR3 covers 14 residues. With 3 bases clipped from V and 3 bases from J, the junction kept 5 bases outside the gene matches. Germline V gene data show CDR1 as SGDLS and CDR2 as YYNGEE. The CDR3: CASSAGQVYYEQYF. The CDR3 DNA is TGTGCCAGCAGCGCGGGACAGGTGTACTACGAGCAGTACTTC.

The chain joins TRBV7-8 to TRBJ2-3; D possibly uses TRBD1 or TRBD2 (5 bases each). CDR1 SGHVS and CDR2 FQNEAQ come from the germline V gene. There are 16 residues in the CDR3. V was shortened by 5 bases and J by 6 bases, with 21 bases between the two germline ends. This CDR3 reads CASSPPLEGSRDTQYF. The DNA of the CDR3 is TGTGCCAGCAGCCCCCCGCTCGAGGGGTCGCGGGATACGCAGTATTTT.

The gene calls are TRBV13 and TRBJ2-2; 7 bases are shared with TRBD1. The germline CDR1 and CDR2 sequences are PRHDT and FYEKMQ (reference sequence). This CDR3 is 17 amino acids long. V was pared by 0 bases and J by 3 bases, with 7 bases of the junction left unmatched. Written as DNA, the CDR3 is TGTGCCAGCAGCTTAGGCGTGGGGCAGGGGGACACCGGGGAGCTGTTTTTT. Translating gives CASSLGVGQGDTGELFF.

V and J are TRBV11-2 and TRBJ2-4, with D possibly matching TRBD1 (5 bases). Between the trimmed V and J ends, which lost 5 bases and 4 bases, there was a span of 15 bases. CDR3 length: 15 amino acids. Germline V gives CDR1 SGHAT, CDR2 FQNNGV. In nucleotides, the CDR3 is TGTGCCAGCAGCCCAGCCCCCGCAGGGAAAAACATTCAGTACTTC. Translating gives CASSPAPAGKNIQYF.